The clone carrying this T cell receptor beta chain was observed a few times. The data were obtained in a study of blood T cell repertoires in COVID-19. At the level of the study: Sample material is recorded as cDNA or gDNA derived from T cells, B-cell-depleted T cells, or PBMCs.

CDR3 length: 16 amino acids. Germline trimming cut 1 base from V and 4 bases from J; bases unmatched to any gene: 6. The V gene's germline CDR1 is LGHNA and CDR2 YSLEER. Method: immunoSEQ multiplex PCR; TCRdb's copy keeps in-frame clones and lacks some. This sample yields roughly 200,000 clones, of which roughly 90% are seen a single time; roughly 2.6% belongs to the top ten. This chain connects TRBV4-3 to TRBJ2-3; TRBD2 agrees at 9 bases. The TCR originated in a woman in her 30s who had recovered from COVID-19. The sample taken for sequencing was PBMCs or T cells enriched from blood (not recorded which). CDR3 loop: CASSQGFGGGADTQYF. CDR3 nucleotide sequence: TGCGCCAGCAGCCAAGGCTTTGGCGGGGGGGCAGATACGCAGTATTTT.